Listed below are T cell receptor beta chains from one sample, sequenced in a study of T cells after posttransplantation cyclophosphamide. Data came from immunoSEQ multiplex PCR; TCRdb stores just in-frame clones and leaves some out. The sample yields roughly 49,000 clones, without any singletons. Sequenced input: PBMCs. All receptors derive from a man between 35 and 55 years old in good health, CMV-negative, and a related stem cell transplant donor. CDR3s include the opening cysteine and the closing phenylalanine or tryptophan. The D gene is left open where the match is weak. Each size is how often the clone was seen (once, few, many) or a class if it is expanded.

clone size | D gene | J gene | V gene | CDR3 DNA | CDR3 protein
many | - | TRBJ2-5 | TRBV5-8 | TGTGCCAGCAGCTTGGGGGCGGGATCAGAGACCCAGTACTTC | CASSLGAGSETQYF
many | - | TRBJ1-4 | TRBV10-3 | TGTGCCATCAGTGAGCAACCGGGACCGGGGGATGAAAAACTGTTTTTT | CAISEQPGPGDEKLFF
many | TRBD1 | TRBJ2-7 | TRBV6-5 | TGTGCCAGCAGTTGGGGGACAGGGAAGGCGCAGTACTTC | CASSWGTGKAQYF
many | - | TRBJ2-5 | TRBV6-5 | TGTGCCAGCAGGAGGGTAGAGACCCAGTACTTC | CASRRVETQYF
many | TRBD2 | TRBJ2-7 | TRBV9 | TGTGCCAGCAGCGTAGAGGCAGGGAGGGGATACGAGCAGTACTTC | CASSVEAGRGYEQYF
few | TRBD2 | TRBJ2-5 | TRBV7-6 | TGTGCCAGCAGCTTACCACTAGCGGGGTACCAAGAGACCCAGTACTTC | CASSLPLAGYQETQYF
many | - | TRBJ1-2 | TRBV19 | TGTGCCAGCCGGACAGAAGATGGCTACACCTTC | CASRTEDGYTF
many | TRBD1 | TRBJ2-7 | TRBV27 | TGTGCCAGCAAAGGGGGACAGGTCTACGAGCAGTACTTC | CASKGGQVYEQYF
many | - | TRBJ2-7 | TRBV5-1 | TGCGCCAGCAGCGCCGGGACTCAGACCGAGCAGTACTTC | CASSAGTQTEQYF
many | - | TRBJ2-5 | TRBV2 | TGTGCCAGCAGGGCTAGCGAAGAGACCCAGTACTTC | CASRASEETQYF
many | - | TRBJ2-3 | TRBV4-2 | TGTGCCAGCAGCCAAGATCAGGGTGAGGACACAGATACGCAGTATTTT | CASSQDQGEDTDTQYF
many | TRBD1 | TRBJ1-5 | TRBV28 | TGTGCCAGCAGCCGGGACAGGGAACTTCAGCCCCAGCATTTT | CASSRDRELQPQHF
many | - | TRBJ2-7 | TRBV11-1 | TGTGCCAGCAGCGTCGAGGGTTCCTACGAGCAGTACTTC | CASSVEGSYEQYF
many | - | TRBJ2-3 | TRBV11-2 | TGTGCCAGCAGCGGTCGAGGGGGAGATACGCAGTATTTT | CASSGRGGDTQYF
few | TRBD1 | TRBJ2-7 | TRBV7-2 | TGTGCCATCCACTCCCGGGACAGGGGGAACTACGAGCAGTACTTC | CAIHSRDRGNYEQYF
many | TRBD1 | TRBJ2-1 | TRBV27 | TGTGCCAGCAGTTTTCCGGGACAGTACAATGAGCAGTTCTTC | CASSFPGQYNEQFF
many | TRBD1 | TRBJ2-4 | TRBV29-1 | TGCAGCGTTGAGACAGGGAACATTCAGTACTTC | CSVETGNIQYF
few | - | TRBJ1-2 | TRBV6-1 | TGTGCCAGCACCCCGTCCCGCGGTTATGGCTACACCTTC | CASTPSRGYGYTF
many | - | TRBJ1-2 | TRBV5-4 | TGTGCCAGCAGCCCAGGGAACTACGGCTACACCTTC | CASSPGNYGYTF
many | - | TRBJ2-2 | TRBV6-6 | TGTGCCAGCAGTTACGTACAGGACACCGGGGAGCTGTTTTTT | CASSYVQDTGELFF
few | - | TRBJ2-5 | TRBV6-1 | TGTGCCAGCAGTGGGAGGGGTAGGGTCCAAGAGACCCAGTACTTC | CASSGRGRVQETQYF
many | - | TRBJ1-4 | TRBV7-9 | TGTGCCAGCAGCCCGGCTGGACAGAATGAAAAACTGTTTTTT | CASSPAGQNEKLFF
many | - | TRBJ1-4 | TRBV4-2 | TGTGCCAGCAGCCTCCTTCGGGGGGAAAAACTGTTTTTT | CASSLLRGEKLFF
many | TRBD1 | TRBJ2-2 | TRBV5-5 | TGTGCCAGCAGTACCGGGACAGGATCTTACACCGGGGAGCTGTTTTTT | CASSTGTGSYTGELFF
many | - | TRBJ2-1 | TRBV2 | TGTGCCAGCAGTTGGGTAGATTCGGAGCCCTACAATGAGCAGTTCTTC | CASSWVDSEPYNEQFF
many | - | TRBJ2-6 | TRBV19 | TGTGCCAGTAGTTTTACAGGGTCTGGGGCCAACGTCCTGACTTTC | CASSFTGSGANVLTF
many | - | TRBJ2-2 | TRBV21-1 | TGTGCCAGCAGGATCCGGGGGGGGGAGCTGTTTTTT | CASRIRGGELFF
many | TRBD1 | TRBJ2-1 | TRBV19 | TGTGCCAGTAGTATCCCAACGACAGGGCTTTCCTACAATGAGCAGTTCTTC | CASSIPTTGLSYNEQFF
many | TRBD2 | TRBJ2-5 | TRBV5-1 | TGCGCCAGCAGCTTGGCTAGCGGGGACCAAGAGACCCAGTACTTC | CASSLASGDQETQYF
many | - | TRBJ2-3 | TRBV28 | TGTGCCAGCACAGGGGTAGCGGGCGAGGATACGCAGTATTTT | CASTGVAGEDTQYF
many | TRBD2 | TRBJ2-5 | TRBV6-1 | TGTGCCAGCAGTGCCACCGGGACTAGCCGGGAGACCCAGTACTTC | CASSATGTSRETQYF
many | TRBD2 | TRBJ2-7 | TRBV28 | TGTGCCAGCAGTGAACCGGGACTAGCGGTATCCTACGAGCAGTACTTC | CASSEPGLAVSYEQYF
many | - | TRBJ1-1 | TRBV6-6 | TGTGCCAGCAGTTACGAGGGGGGGCGAAGCACTGAAGCTTTCTTT | CASSYEGGRSTEAFF
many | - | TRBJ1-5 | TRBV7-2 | TGTGCCAGCAGCGCGGCGACCCAGGGCAGCAATCAGCCCCAGCATTTT | CASSAATQGSNQPQHF
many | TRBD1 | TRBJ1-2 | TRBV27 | TGTGCCAGAGGACAGGGTAGGGGCTATGGCTACACCTTC | CARGQGRGYGYTF
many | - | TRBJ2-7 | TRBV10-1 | TGCGCCAGCAGTGATGGAGGTAGCCGGGACGAGCAGTACTTC | CASSDGGSRDEQYF
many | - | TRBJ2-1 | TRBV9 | TGTGCCAGCAGCGTAGATCCAGGGTGGAATGAGCAGTTCTTC | CASSVDPGWNEQFF
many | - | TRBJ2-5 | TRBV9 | TGTGCCAGCGGGCGGGGATACCAAGAGACCCAGTACTTC | CASGRGYQETQYF
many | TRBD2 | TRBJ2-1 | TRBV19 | TGTGCCAGTAGTATAGATCAGGGAGGGAGAAATGAGCAGTTCTTC | CASSIDQGGRNEQFF
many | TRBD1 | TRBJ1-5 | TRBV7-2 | TGTGCCAGCAGCTCTACAACAGGGGGCGGAAATCAGCCCCAGCATTTT | CASSSTTGGGNQPQHF
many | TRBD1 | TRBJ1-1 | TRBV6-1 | TGTGCCAGCAGTGAGGACAGGGATGCTGAAGCTTTCTTT | CASSEDRDAEAFF
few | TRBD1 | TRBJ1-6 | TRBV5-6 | TGTGCCAGCAGCTTGGGACAGGGGAGAACACCCCTCCACTTT | CASSLGQGRTPLHF